The TCR beta chain described here comes from a study of cytomegalovirus exposure and HLA in healthy donors. Study-level background: According to later analysis, the same platform produced the 120 validation and 666 first-cohort repertoires. General observations from the study: Later, an analysis found that TCR clusters from the first cohort tended to co-occur in the roughly 110 validation repertoires. Rarity marked most TCR sequences, yet some public TCRs occurred in many donors. In vitro, a few CMV-associated chains proved specific for CMV antigens.

Assay: immunoSEQ multiplex PCR; the TCRdb copy retains only in-frame clones and omits some. The data show about 360,000 clones, with 70% to 90% seen just once and over 0.75% held by the top ten. CDR1 and CDR2 from the germline V gene are MNHEY and SMNVEV (reference sequence). The CDR3 consists of 15 residues. V trimming: 8 bases; J trimming: 0 bases; junction bases outside the gene matches: 9. Turning to this clone: Its antigen is unidentified.

This TCR derives from a woman between 18 and 30 years old in good health and CMV-seronegative. The sequenced sample consisted of PBMCs. The V and J genes are TRBV27 and TRBJ2-7; the match to TRBD1 covers 8 bases. This chain's CDR3 is CASGPTGDDSYEQYF. In DNA, the CDR3 is TGTGCCAGCGGACCGACAGGGGACGACTCCTACGAGCAGTACTTC.